These 19 T cell receptor beta chains came from one sample sequenced in a study of Ad26.COV2.S vaccination and SARS-CoV-2 variants. Documented treatment: some 19 received Ad26.COV2.S at low or high dose, single or two shots; about five received placebo; per-sample allocation not given. Samples were taken on day 63 after the first vaccine or placebo injection. Sequencing used immunoSEQ multiplex PCR; TCRdb keeps in-frame clones, though not all of them. The repertoire consists of about 330,000 clones, with roughly nine tenths occurring once and the leading ten covering approximately 5.8%. Source: peripheral blood, taken in a trial of Ad26.COV2.S vaccine versus placebo. These TCRs come from a person between 18 and 60 years old who received the Ad26.COV2.S COVID-19 vaccine or a placebo.

The rearrangement links TRBV2 to TRBJ1-6; D ambiguous. Trimming cost V 7 bases and J 7 bases, with 11 bases left between them. The CDR3 is 13 residues long. Germline V lookup: CDR1 SNHLY, CDR2 FYNNEI. The CDR3 DNA reads TGTGCCAGCACCGGCGAAGCAAATTCACCCCTCCACTTT. The encoded protein is CASTGEANSPLHF.

This rearrangement joins TRBV7-6 to TRBJ1-1; unclear D gene. The V gene's germline CDR1 is SGHVS and CDR2 FNYEAQ. V was pared by 6 bases and J by 1 base, with 18 bases between. This CDR3 spans 16 amino acids. CDR3 protein: CASSDGRAVANTEAFF. CDR3 nucleotide sequence: TGTGCCAGCAGTGACGGCCGGGCCGTGGCGAACACTGAAGCTTTCTTT.

V is TRBV27 and J is TRBJ2-1, with D unresolved. The V end lost 7 bases, the J end lost 4 bases, and 29 bases lay between the germline ends. The CDR3 loop spans 19 amino acids. Germline CDR1 and CDR2: MNHEY and SMNVEV (reference sequence). In DNA, the CDR3 is TGTGCCAGCACCCTAGTCCCTGGCCTAGTGGACCCAAAGTACAATGAGCAGTTCTTC. Its protein is CASTLVPGLVDPKYNEQFF.

The rearrangement links TRBV5-1 to TRBJ2-5, with a tentative D call TRBD2 (6 bases). The CDR3 covers 15 residues. Germline V gene lookup returns CDR1 SGHRS and CDR2 YFSETQ. V was trimmed by 0 bases and J by 2 bases, leaving 11 bases between them. The DNA of the CDR3 is TGCGCCAGCAGCTTGGACCGGGGGATTCAAGAGACCCAGTACTTC. Amino acid sequence: CASSLDRGIQETQYF.

The J gene is TRBJ1-3, the V gene TRBV9; D ambiguous. V was cut by 1 base and J by 0 bases, with 5 bases left in between. The CDR3 consists of 14 residues. The germline gives CDR1 SGDLS, CDR2 YYNGEE. CDR3 DNA: TGTGCCAGCAGCGTAATGGACTCTGGAAACACCATATATTTT. Protein product: CASSVMDSGNTIYF.

V is TRBV3-1 (or the pseudogene TRBV3-2) and J is TRBJ1-6; 7 bases agree with TRBD1. Germline CDR1 reads LGHDT; CDR2 reads YNNKEL (reference sequence). The CDR3 has 13 amino acids. The ends lost 4 bases at V and 8 bases at J; junction bases unmatched: 2. The CDR3 nucleotides read TGTGCCAGCAGCCGAGACAGGGATTCACCCCTCCACTTT. This gives the protein CASSRDRDSPLHF.

This chain links TRBV4-3 with TRBJ2-5; D possibly uses TRBD1 or TRBD2 (7 bases each). The CDR3 loop spans 15 amino acids. V lost 2 bases and J lost 5, with 15 bases in between. Germline loops: CDR1 LGHNA, CDR2 YSLEER. The CDR3 sequence is CASSQSTGEGETQYF. In DNA, the CDR3 is TGCGCCAGCAGCCAAAGTACAGGGGAGGGTGAGACCCAGTACTTC.

This clone came up once. The genes are TRBV7-2 and TRBJ1-4; 11 positions match TRBD1. There are 14 residues in the CDR3. Germline V gene sequence: CDR1 SGHTA, CDR2 FQGNSA. J lost 7 bases, V lost 6 bases, and 4 bases had no gene match. This CDR3 reads CASRWDRGAEKLFF. The CDR3 DNA is TGTGCCAGCAGGTGGGACAGGGGGGCTGAAAAACTGTTTTTT.

The CDR3 reads CASSLENPGQGAGGYTF. The CDR3 DNA sequence: TGTGCCAGCAGCTTAGAAAATCCGGGACAGGGGGCAGGCGGCTACACCTTC. The rearrangement links TRBV7-9 to TRBJ1-2; 12 nucleotides align to TRBD1. With V trimmed by 1 base and J by 8 bases, 11 bases remained unmatched. CDR1 is SEHNR, CDR2 FQNEAQ, per germline (reference sequence). This CDR3 comprises 17 residues.

The J gene is TRBJ1-2, the V gene TRBV18, with 7 bases identical to TRBD1. The CDR3 runs 14 residues. Germline CDR1 reads KGHSH; CDR2 reads LQKENI. The junction had 4 bases not matched to a gene; V was cut back by 4 bases and J by 2 bases. DNA of the CDR3: TGTGCCAGCTCACAAGGACAGGAGAACTATGGCTACACCTTC. It is translated as CASSQGQENYGYTF.

V is TRBV18 and J is TRBJ2-5; 15 nucleotides agree with TRBD2. The germline V gene has CDR1 KGHSH and CDR2 LQKENI. The CDR3 totals 20 residues. Unmatched junction bases numbered 17, after V lost 4 bases and J lost 5 bases. CDR3 residues: CASSQPPGLAGGLIGETQYF. DNA for the CDR3: TGTGCCAGCTCACAACCGCCCGGACTAGCGGGAGGGCTGATTGGGGAGACCCAGTACTTC.

The gene calls are TRBV7-2 and TRBJ2-7, with unresolved D. CDR3 length: 15 amino acids. Germline CDR1 is SGHTA and CDR2 is FQGNSA. The V and J ends lost 2 bases and 0 bases respectively, with 11 bases between them. The CDR3 DNA sequence: TGTGCCAGCAGCTTATGGTCGGAAAGCTCCTACGAGCAGTACTTC. Encoded protein: CASSLWSESSYEQYF. The full variable domain, with the rest looked up from reference TRBV7-2 and TRBJ2-7, is GAGVSQSPSNKVTEKGKDVELRCDPISGHTALYWYRQSLGQGLEFLIYFQGNSAPDKSGLPSDRFSAERTGGSVSTLTIQRTQQEDSAVYLCASSLWSESSYEQYFGPGTRLTVT.

The chain carries TRBV9 and TRBJ2-7; D unresolved. Germline V gives CDR1 SGDLS, CDR2 YYNGEE. V lost 1 base and J lost 0, with 20 bases in between. The CDR3 has 18 amino acids. CDR3 residues: CASSVNPGWRLGSYEQYV. In DNA, the CDR3 is TGTGCCAGCAGCGTAAACCCGGGTTGGAGATTGGGCTCCTACGAGCAGTACGTC.

This clone appeared a few times. V usage is TRBV7-9 and J usage is TRBJ1-3; a weak D match, TRBD1 (5 bases). Trimming stripped 5 bases from V and 0 bases from J, with 11 bases between. Germline V gives CDR1 SEHNR, CDR2 FQNEAQ (reference sequence). The CDR3 sequence is 15 residues long. The CDR3 coding sequence is TGTGCCAGCAGCCCCTCAGGGATCTCTGGAAACACCATATATTTT. It yields the protein CASSPSGISGNTIYF.

The V and J genes are TRBV4-3 and TRBJ2-6; D possibly matches TRBD1 or TRBD2 (6 bases each). This CDR3 is built from 20 residues. V lost 0 bases and J lost 1, with 19 bases in between. Germline V lookup: CDR1 LGHNA, CDR2 YSLEER. CDR3: CASSQEGGTGRFSGANVLTF. In DNA, the CDR3 is TGCGCCAGCAGCCAAGAAGGGGGGACTGGCCGTTTTTCTGGGGCCAACGTCCTGACTTTC.

This clone has more than one count but fewer than ten. This chain uses TRBV5-1 with TRBJ2-1; 8 bases agree with TRBD1. The CDR3 runs 16 residues. CDR1 is SGHRS, CDR2 YFSETQ, per germline. With 0 bases clipped from V and 4 bases from J, the junction kept 6 bases outside the gene matches. CDR3 amino acids: CASSLAIGTGYNEQFF. In DNA form, the CDR3 reads TGCGCCAGCAGCTTGGCCATTGGGACAGGATACAATGAGCAGTTCTTC.

There are a few counts of this clone. The chain uses TRBV3-1 (or the pseudogene TRBV3-2) and TRBJ1-6, with D possibly being TRBD1 (6 bases). CDR3 length: 17 residues. The V gene's germline CDR1 is LGHDT and CDR2 YNNKEL (reference sequence). Trimming removed 0 bases at V and 6 bases at J, with 15 bases between. The CDR3 DNA sequence: TGTGCCAGCAGCCAAGATTTCATCGTAGGGGGTAATTCACCCCTCCACTTT. Translating it yields CASSQDFIVGGNSPLHF.

About this clone: This specimen includes other DNA sequences encoding the same CDR3. The chain employs TRBV21-1 and TRBJ2-7; TRBD1, as called in the table, went unchecked against the DNA. TRBV21-1 is an annotated pseudogene. CDR3 length: 17 residues. CDR3 DNA sequence: TGTGCCAGCAGTAAAGGGCCCCCCCGGGACAGAACCTACGAGCAGTACGTC. This sequence encodes CASSKGPPRDRTYEQYV.

The chain uses TRBV6-2 or TRBV6-3 and TRBJ1-1; 7 positions match TRBD1. Germline-derived CDR1 and CDR2 are MNHEY and SVGEGT. J gave up 10 bases and V 0 bases, and 5 bases lay outside the gene matches. The CDR3 consists of 13 residues. The CDR3 loop is CASSYSGGAGAFF. CDR3 coding DNA: TGTGCCAGCAGTTACTCAGGGGGCGCAGGAGCTTTCTTT.